The text below deals with one T cell receptor beta chain. Its antigen is currently unknown. These data are taken from a study of cytomegalovirus exposure and HLA in healthy donors. Study findings and constraints: Likely technical artifact: a cluster of highly shared sequence variants.

Trimming took 2 bases from V and 5 from J; bases not matched to a gene: 4. Germline CDR1 and CDR2: WSHSY and SAAADI. This CDR3 is 16 amino acids long. It was with 60 Vbeta and 13 Jbeta primers that the PCR ran. Profiling relied on immunoSEQ multiplex PCR, and the TCRdb table lists in-frame clones only, not all of them. The data show roughly 100,000 clones, approximately 86% seen once. The TCR was taken from a man between 18 and 29 years old in good health and CMV-seronegative. This rearrangement joins TRBV10-2 to TRBJ2-1; TRBD2 matches 12 bases. The sequenced sample was PBMCs. CDR3 amino acids: CASSERLAGVNNEQFF. DNA for the CDR3: TGCGCCAGCAGTGAGAGACTAGCGGGAGTCAACAATGAGCAGTTCTTC.